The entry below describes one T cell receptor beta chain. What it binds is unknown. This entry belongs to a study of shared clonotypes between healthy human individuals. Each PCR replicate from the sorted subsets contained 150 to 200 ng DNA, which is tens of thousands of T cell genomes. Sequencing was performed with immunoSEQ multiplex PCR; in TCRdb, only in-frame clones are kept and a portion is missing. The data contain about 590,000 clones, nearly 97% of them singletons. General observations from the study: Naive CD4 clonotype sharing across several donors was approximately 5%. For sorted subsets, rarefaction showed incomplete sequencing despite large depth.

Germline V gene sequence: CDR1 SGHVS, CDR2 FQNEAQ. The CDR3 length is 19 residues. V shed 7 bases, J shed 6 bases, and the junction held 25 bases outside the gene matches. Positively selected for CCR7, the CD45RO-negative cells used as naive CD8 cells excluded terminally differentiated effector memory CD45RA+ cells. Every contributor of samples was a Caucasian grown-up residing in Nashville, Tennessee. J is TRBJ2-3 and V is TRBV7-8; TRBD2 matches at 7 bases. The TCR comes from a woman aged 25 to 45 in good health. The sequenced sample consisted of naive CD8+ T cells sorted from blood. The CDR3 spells CASISNIQAGPRTRDTQYF. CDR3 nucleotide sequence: TGTGCCAGCATCTCCAACATACAAGCGGGGCCTCGCACTCGGGATACGCAGTATTTT.